The clone carrying this TCR beta chain showed up just once. This record comes from a study of OX40 agonist ivuxolimab in advanced cancers. Assay used: immunoSEQ multiplex PCR; TCRdb lists only in-frame clones, some missing. The table shows 70,000 to 95,000 clones, with roughly 94% occurring only once. V lost 5 bases to trimming and J lost 10 bases, with 15 bases between them. The CDR3 has 14 amino acids. Germline V lookup: CDR1 MNHEY, CDR2 SMNVEV (reference sequence). The chain recombines TRBV27 with TRBJ1-6; a weak D match, TRBD1 (6 bases). The sequenced sample was CD4+ or CD8+ T cells sorted from blood, obtained in a trial of the OX40 agonist ivuxolimab. The clonotype was recovered from an adult with an advanced solid tumor such as melanoma, head and neck, liver or kidney cancer. The CDR3 sequence: CASSGGGFGSPLHF. The CDR3 DNA reads as TGTGCCAGCAGTGGGGGGGGCTTCGGATCACCCCTCCACTTT.